This is a list of T cell receptor beta chains from one sample in a study of T-cell reconstitution after alpha-beta-depleted transplantation in children. TCRdb recomputed calls from the PCR reads with MiXCR, one row per CDR3 protein. The table records 60,000 to 100,000 distinct CDR3 sequences, around 18% of them present only once. Specimen: PBMCs, mostly from graft donor cells, collected 360 days after TCRalphabeta/CD19-depleted stem cell transplant. The receptors were gathered from a male patient under 10 years old who had a stem cell transplant for acute lymphoblastic leukemia, so the T cells may come from the graft donor. Each CDR3 is given with its conserved first and last residue. D genes are given only for firm matches.

TRBV7-9,.,CASSDMGQMNTEAFF
TRBV20-1,TRBD1,CSARVPGGGQETQYF
TRBV7-9,.,CASSLAETSTDTQYF
TRBV5-6,.,CASATRVEQFF
TRBV20-1,.,CSARDARGYNEQFF
TRBV5-1,TRBD1,CASSLAVKGRGRSSQETQYF
TRBV5-1,TRBD2,CASSLLAGEADTQYF
TRBV5-1,.,CASSLFGIYGYTF
TRBV30,.,CAWSVTEYNEQFF
TRBV20-1,.,CSARLGRGYYGYTF
TRBV5-1,.,CASSSQETQYF
TRBV5-1,.,CASSFTVSSYEQYF
TRBV12-3/TRBV12-4,TRBD1,CASSPTGGSTNEKLFF
TRBV12-3/TRBV12-4,TRBD1,CASSTPPGQGAYNEQFF
TRBV6-1,TRBD2,CASSRGLAASTDTQYF
TRBV14,TRBD2,CASSRGLEDTQYF
TRBV12-3/TRBV12-4,.,CASSFKLYGSYEQYF
TRBV24-1,.,CATSPGQMFYEQYF
TRBV6-1,.,CASSALQGSYNEQFF
TRBV20-1,.,CSGLNWAGNTIYF
TRBV7-8,.,CASSLARIQETQYF
TRBV29-1,.,CSVTPGGYEQYF
TRBV27,.,CASSFRGRSYEQYF
TRBV11-2,.,CASSLVRGRNSPLHF
TRBV30,.,CAWSWRKLTDTQYF
TRBV13,TRBD2,CASSPGLAGVLSYNEQFF
TRBV10-3,TRBD1,CATMTGDTGELFF
TRBV7-8,TRBD2,CASSLTRLAGTNTGELFF
TRBV12-3/TRBV12-4,.,CASSRRTAGYTF
TRBV7-9,.,CASSFNEQFF
TRBV19,.,CASSTFGFREGSGTEAFF
TRBV13,.,CASSFLQVHGTGELFF
TRBV12-3/TRBV12-4,.,CASSLRARRGYEQYF
TRBV11-3,.,CASSLSLGYEQYF
TRBV4-1,TRBD2,CASSPPDWGLAGGTTDTQYF
TRBV6-5,.,CASSYGGLATSTDTQYF
TRBV6-1,TRBD2,CASSLTSGRNIYNEQFF
TRBV29-1,.,CSVGVIQETQYF
TRBV5-6,TRBD2,CASSSGTSAYQETQYF
TRBV19,TRBD2,CASSTGRLAGEADTQYF
TRBV6-5,TRBD1,CASSYRGQVGTQYF
TRBV7-6,.,CASSLDRGSYEQYF
TRBV5-1,TRBD2,CASSSRDYSYEQYF
TRBV6-6,.,CASSFQPGAEAFF
TRBV7-6,.,CASSPPGPDTQYF
TRBV5-1,TRBD2,CASTWGGKYTDTQYF
TRBV12-3/TRBV12-4,TRBD2,CASSYSGTSIQQFF
TRBV7-9,.,CASSLTAGRSYEQYF
TRBV15,.,CATSRDRFSGGRTGELFF